Below, 11 T cell receptor beta chains from the same sample are listed, as sequenced in a study of tumor-infiltrating lymphocytes in oesophageal squamous cell carcinoma. TCRdb reprocessed the PCR reads with MiXCR, giving one entry per CDR3 protein. The sample lists just over 20,000 distinct CDR3 sequences; about 35% were seen once. Sequencing input: esophageal tumor tissue. All receptors come from a male donor with esophageal squamous cell carcinoma.

This clonotype counts as medium-sized. This rearrangement joins TRBV6-1 to TRBJ2-1; possible D gene TRBD2, 6 bases. V was shortened by 7 bases and J by 12 bases, with 13 bases between the two germline ends. This CDR3 comprises 11 residues. Germline CDR1 and CDR2: MNHNS and SASEGT. The CDR3 region has the DNA TGTGCCAGCACGTCGGGGGACTGGCAGTTCTTC. Encoded protein: CASTSGDWQFF.

V gene TRBV7-8 combines with J gene TRBJ2-4; 9 nucleotides line up with TRBD1. The J call is doubtful: the DNA matches TRBJ2-5 better. Germline V gives CDR1 SGHVS, CDR2 FQNEAQ. CDR3 length equals 14 residues. CDR3 coding DNA: TGTGCCAGCAGCTTGCGGGACAGGGAAGAGACCCAGTACTTC. This sequence encodes CASSLRDREETQYF.

This clonotype was counted between two and nine times. The chain employs TRBV7-2 and TRBJ2-1; 8 bases are shared with TRBD2. CDR1 and CDR2 from the germline V gene are SGHTA and FQGNSA. The CDR3 contains 16 residues. Germline trimming cut 5 bases from V and 4 bases from J; bases unmatched to any gene: 10. CDR3 sequence (DNA): TGTGCCAGCAGCCCCATCACTAGCGGTAGTTACAATGAGCAGTTCTTC. It is translated as CASSPITSGSYNEQFF.

This clonotype has ten or more counts. The chain joins TRBV24-1 to TRBJ1-5; 9 nucleotides line up with TRBD1. Germline CDR1 reads KGHDR; CDR2 reads SFDVKD. CDR3 length equals 14 residues. V was clipped by 4 bases and J by 5 bases; unmatched bases: 2. Written as DNA, the CDR3 is TGTGCCACCAGTGACAGACAGGGGGATCAGCCCCAGCATTTT. It codes for CATSDRQGDQPQHF.

This clonotype was seen ten or more times. V usage is TRBV27 and J usage is TRBJ1-2; 9 bases agree with TRBD1. Germline V lookup: CDR1 MNHEY, CDR2 SMNVEV (reference sequence). CDR3 length: 17 amino acids. The ends lost 5 bases at V and 4 bases at J; junction bases unmatched: 14. The CDR3 DNA reads as TGTGCCAGCAGTGACGGGACAGGGTACTCACGGGGCTATGGCTACACCTTC. Translated: CASSDGTGYSRGYGYTF.

This clonotype was found many times. The V call is TRBV6-1, the J call TRBJ1-2; perhaps TRBD1 as D (5 bases). Trimming took off 10 bases at V and 2 bases at J, with 17 bases between the two ends. Germline V gene data show CDR1 as MNHNS and CDR2 as SASEGT. This CDR3 spans 14 amino acids. CDR3 DNA: TGTGCCACGAGTTCGAGGGGTTTAAACTATGGCTACACCTTC. Encoded protein: CATSSRGLNYGYTF.

The V call is TRBV7-6, the J call TRBJ2-5; 7 bases are shared with TRBD1. This CDR3 contains 11 residues. From germline, CDR1 is SGHVS and CDR2 FNYEAQ. The DNA of the CDR3 is TGTGTCACAGGGGTTCAAGAGACCCAGTACTTC. It translates to CVTGVQETQYF.

The V call is TRBV28, the J call TRBJ2-3; D gene unclear. The J call may be incorrect, as the DNA end agrees better with TRBJ2-5. CDR1 and CDR2 (germline): MDHEN, SYDVKM. The CDR3 has 13 amino acids. The CDR3 DNA reads as TGTGCCACCCACCGGCCAGATCAAGAGACCCAGTACTTC. Its protein product is CATHRPDQETQYF.

The chain combines TRBV7-2 with TRBJ2-1; 12 bases map to TRBD2. The J call is doubtful: the DNA matches TRBJ2-7 better. The CDR3 spans 15 residues. Germline V CDR1 and CDR2: SGHTA, FQGNSA. CDR3 loop: CASSLRTSGIYEQYF. The CDR3 DNA reads as TGTGCCAGCAGCTTAAGGACTAGCGGGATTTACGAGCAGTACTTC.

J is TRBJ2-1 and V is TRBV7-2; 7 nucleotides match TRBD1. The J call is in doubt because the DNA end fits TRBJ2-5 better. Germline V lookup: CDR1 SGHTA, CDR2 FQGNSA. The CDR3 extends over 15 amino acids. The CDR3 reads CASSLWAGGQETQYF. The CDR3, as DNA: TGTGCCAGCAGCTTATGGGCAGGGGGACAAGAGACCCAGTACTTC.

The chain uses TRBV7-9 and TRBJ2-3, with TRBD2 matching 15 bases. Germline trimming cut 5 bases from V and 5 bases from J; bases unmatched to any gene: 8. The CDR3 consists of 17 residues. Germline assignment: CDR1 SEHNR and CDR2 FQNEAQ (reference sequence). As DNA, the CDR3 is TGTGCCAGCAGCCGGACTAGCGGGGGGGCTTTTATAGATACGCAGTATTTT. Protein: CASSRTSGGAFIDTQYF.